One sample yielded the 6 T cell receptor beta chains listed below, sequenced in a study of T cells in Graves' hyperthyroidism and ophthalmopathy. Amplified regions were TCR beta CDR3 sequences from RNA transcripts. HTBI primers were used for first-round RT-PCR of the TCR CDR3. A single record per CDR3 protein comes from TCRdb applying MiXCR to the multiplex PCR reads. Of 300,000 or so distinct CDR3 sequences listed, 16% are singletons. Material for sequencing was blood. These receptors were obtained from a man aged 25-45 years with Graves' hyperthyroidism.

This clonotype was seen only a few times. The J gene is TRBJ2-1, the V gene TRBV3-1, with 13 bases matching TRBD2. CDR3 size: 18 residues. The trim removed 5 bases at V and 0 bases at J, leaving 7 bases unmatched. Germline V CDR1 and CDR2: LGHDT, YNNKEL (reference sequence). CDR3 sequence reads: CASSKQGLAGSSYNEQFF. CDR3 nucleotides: TGTGCCAGCAGCAAACAGGGACTAGCGGGAAGCTCCTACAATGAGCAGTTCTTC.

This chain uses TRBV2 with TRBJ1-1; no definite D call. This CDR3 contains 14 residues. CDR1 is SNHLY, CDR2 FYNNEI, per germline. The V gene lost 9 bases and the J gene lost 2 bases, with 16 bases spanning the gap. CDR3 nucleotides: TGTGCCAGAACCTTAAGACCCACCAACACTGAAGCTTTCTTT. This encodes CARTLRPTNTEAFF.

This clonotype was seen repeatedly, ten times or more. CDR3 sequence reads: CASSVFSQETQYF. The CDR3 DNA sequence: TGTGCCAGCAGCGTATTTTCGCAAGAGACCCAGTACTTC. The chain couples TRBV9 to TRBJ2-5; D call uncertain. CDR1 is SGDLS and CDR2 is YYNGEE in the germline V gene. The V end was cut by 1 base, the J end by 2 bases, with 6 bases between. CDR3 length equals 13 residues.

The sample holds many counts of this clonotype. CDR3 coding DNA: TGTGCCAGCAGCGCGAGACTGGAAGTTACAGATACGCAGTATTTT. Encoded protein: CASSARLEVTDTQYF. The chain combines TRBV11-2 with TRBJ2-3; D is unclear. Looked up from germline, CDR1 is SGHAT and CDR2 is FQNNGV. V lost 5 bases and J 3 bases, leaving 15 bases between the germline ends. The CDR3 runs 15 residues. The entire variable domain, with the rest obtained from reference TRBV11-2 and TRBJ2-3, is as follows: EAGVAQSPRYKIIEKRQSVAFWCNPISGHATLYWYQQILGQGPKLLIQFQNNGVVDDSQLPKDRFSAERLKGVDSTLKIQPAKLEDSAVYLCASSARLEVTDTQYFGPGTRLTVL.

Details on this clonotype: A much bigger clone sits one base away, suggesting this may be a read error. The chain joins TRBV20-1 to TRBJ2-3; 9 bases fit TRBD2. The germline V gene has CDR1 DFQATT and CDR2 SNEGSKA (reference sequence). CDR3 length: 13 residues. V shed 3 bases, J shed 4 bases, and the junction held 2 bases outside the gene matches. The CDR3 is CSASAGGPDTQYF. DNA of the CDR3: TGCAGTGCTAGTGCGGGAGGGCCAGATACGCAGTATTTT.

This clonotype was observed a few times. The CDR3 DNA reads as TGTGCCAGCAGCACGACCGACGCTGTCACCGGGGAGCTGTTTTTT. Its protein is CASSTTDAVTGELFF. The chain recombines TRBV7-9 with TRBJ2-2; D is unclear. Trimming took 5 bases from V and 4 from J, leaving 14 bases between them. The CDR3 covers 15 residues. Germline V gene lookup returns CDR1 SEHNR and CDR2 FQNEAQ (reference sequence).